These T cell receptor beta chains were read from a single sample in a study of blood T cell repertoires in COVID-19. Here immunoSEQ multiplex PCR was the method, and the copy in TCRdb shows in-frame clones only, minus some. The sample consists of around 50,000 clones, 88% of them appearing once. Sequenced: peripheral blood. These receptors originate from a human donor in a cohort sampled during active COVID-19. Both conserved end residues are part of each CDR3. Fields, in order: clone size, D gene, V gene, J gene, CDR3 protein, CDR3 DNA. A D gene is named only where the DNA matches it firmly. Expanded clones are given a class, and other clones once, few, many or no size at all.

once,TRBD2,TRBV2,TRBJ2-2,CASKREGVGELFF,TGTGCCAGCAAGCGGGAGGGGGTCGGGGAGCTGTTTTTT
.,.,TRBV14,TRBJ2-7,CASSQDYSYEQYF,TGTGCCAGCAGCCAAGACTACTCCTACGAGCAGTACTTC
.,.,TRBV2,TRBJ2-2,CASGGTGELFF,TGTGCCTCCGGGGGCACCGGGGAGCTGTTTTTT
.,.,TRBV6-6,TRBJ1-2,CASRLTAGDGYTF,TGTGCCAGCAGGTTGACAGCTGGGGATGGCTACACCTTC
.,TRBD1,TRBV3-1/TRBV3-2,TRBJ2-3,CASSAGTGFTDTQYF,TGTGCCAGCAGTGCCGGGACAGGGTTCACAGATACGCAGTATTTT
once,TRBD1,TRBV10-3,TRBJ1-1,CAISDYRTGFTEAFF,TGTGCCATCAGTGATTATAGGACAGGGTTCACTGAAGCTTTCTTT
.,TRBD2,TRBV28,TRBJ2-3,CASSLGLAGGQRTQYF,TGTGCCAGCAGTTTAGGCCTAGCGGGGGGGCAACGTACGCAGTATTTT
.,TRBD2,TRBV4-3,TRBJ2-3,CASSPMLAGGLDTQYF,TGCGCCAGCAGCCCTATGCTAGCGGGGGGTTTAGATACGCAGTATTTT
.,.,TRBV10-3,TRBJ2-7,CAIRDGTRQDYEQYF,TGTGCCATCAGAGACGGGACACGACAAGACTACGAGCAGTACTTC
once,TRBD2,TRBV6-4,TRBJ2-5,CASRKCSGRVQETQYF,TGTGCCAGCAGGAAATGTAGCGGGAGAGTGCAAGAGACCCAGTACTTC
.,TRBD1,TRBV10-3,TRBJ2-7,CAISESETGAQYF,TGTGCCATCAGTGAGTCAGAAACAGGGGCGCAGTACTTC
.,TRBD2,TRBV6-6,TRBJ2-3,CASTLRGGPDTQYF,TGTGCCAGCACCCTAAGGGGAGGGCCAGATACGCAGTATTTT
.,.,TRBV7-9,TRBJ1-4,CASSATPGLTNEKLFF,TGTGCCAGCAGCGCTACCCCAGGGTTAACTAATGAAAAACTGTTTTTT
.,TRBD2,TRBV4-1,TRBJ2-5,CASSQALAGGQETQYF,TGCGCCAGCAGCCAAGCACTAGCGGGGGGGCAAGAGACCCAGTACTTC